The sequence of this TCR beta chain was determined in a study of T-cell memory formation after mild COVID-19. Study context: TCR clusters showed largely donor specificity.

TCRdb processed the 5' RACE reads anew with MiXCR; each CDR3 protein has one entry. The table has about 210,000 distinct CDR3 sequences, approximately 10% seen once. Study results and limitations: Contracting CD8+ clones were enriched in EMRA, CD4+ mainly in CM and EM. Clones contracting over day 15 to 85 were CD4/CD8 balanced, with later expanders leaning CD4+.

This clonotype was recorded a few times. Its antigen is not known. CDR1 is LGHDT and CDR2 is YNNKEL in the germline V gene (reference sequence). V dropped 1 base and J dropped 4 bases, with 19 bases sitting between them. The CDR3 has 17 amino acids. The receptor was derived from a man in his late teens or twenties who had mild COVID-19 (a few samples of this study predate the infection). Cell type and time point are not known. The material sequenced was PBMCs or a T cell subset sorted from them (not recorded which). This chain connects TRBV3-1 to TRBJ1-1, with a weak D call TRBD1 (5 bases). CDR3 protein: CASSQVSLYRRSTEAFF. In nucleotides, the CDR3 is TGTGCCAGCAGCCAAGTATCGTTGTACAGGCGGAGCACTGAAGCTTTCTTT.